Included here is one T cell receptor beta chain sequence, with context. The antigen is not known. This sample stems from a study of immune evolution from preneoplasia to lung adenocarcinoma. Study observations and caveats: Top clone share appeared to fall from AAH through AIS, MIA, adenocarcinoma.

The CDR3 totals 13 residues. V gave up 8 bases and J gave up 7 bases, with 15 bases separating them. Germline V lookup: CDR1 SGHTA, CDR2 FQGNSA. Some clones are missing from TCRdb's copy, which holds only in-frame ones; the method was immunoSEQ multiplex PCR. The table includes about 4,600 clones, roughly 80% detected once. The sequence came from a person aged 50-70 years with lung adenocarcinoma. This sequence joins TRBV7-2 and TRBJ2-1; D gene unclear. Sequenced material: FFPE normal lung tissue adjacent to the tumor. CDR3 in amino acids: CASSPGPWNEQFF. CDR3 in DNA: TGTGCCAGCTCTCCAGGACCTTGGAATGAGCAGTTCTTC.